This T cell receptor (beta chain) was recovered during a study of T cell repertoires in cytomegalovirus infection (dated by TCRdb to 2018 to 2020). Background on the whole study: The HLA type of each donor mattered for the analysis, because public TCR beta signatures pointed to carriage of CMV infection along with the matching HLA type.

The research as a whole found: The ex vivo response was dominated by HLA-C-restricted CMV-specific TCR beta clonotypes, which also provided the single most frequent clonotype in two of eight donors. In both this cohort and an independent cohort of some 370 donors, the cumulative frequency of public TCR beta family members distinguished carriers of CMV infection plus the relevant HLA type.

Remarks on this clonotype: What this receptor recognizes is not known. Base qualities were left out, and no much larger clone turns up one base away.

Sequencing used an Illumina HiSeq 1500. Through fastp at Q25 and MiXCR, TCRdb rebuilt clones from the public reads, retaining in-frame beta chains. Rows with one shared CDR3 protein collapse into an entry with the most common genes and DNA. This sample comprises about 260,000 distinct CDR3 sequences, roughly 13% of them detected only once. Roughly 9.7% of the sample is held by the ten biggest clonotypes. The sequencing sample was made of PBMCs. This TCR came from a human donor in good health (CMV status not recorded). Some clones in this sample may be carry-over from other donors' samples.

CDR3 region: CASSQGTSLAKNIQYF. The nucleotides are TGTGCCAGCAGTCAAGGGACATCTCTAGCCAAAAACATTCAGTACTTC. The chain is assembled from TRBV2 and TRBJ2-4; TRBD1 is possibly the D segment (6 matching bases). V is shortened by 5 bases, J by 0 bases, and the region joining them spans 14 bases. CDR1 and CDR2, looked up from the germline V gene, are SNHLY and FYNNEI. The CDR3 covers 16 residues, taking in both the cysteine and the phenylalanine. Just CDR3 DNA is preserved here, 48 bases in frame from base 1. When the CDR3 is completed using the reference TRBV2 and TRBJ2-4 genes on either side, the full variable domain is EPEVTQTPSHQVTQMGQEVILRCVPISNHLYFYWYRQILGQKVEFLVSFYNNEISEKSEIFDDQFSVERPDGSNFTLKIRSTKLEDSAMYFCASSQGTSLAKNIQYFGAGTRLSVL.